This T cell receptor (beta chain) was sequenced in a study of memory CD4+ T cells and cytomegalovirus serostatus. Study in general: Of the healthy Belgian adults, 9 were CMV seropositive and 24 seronegative. General observations from the study: The CMV-associated TCR signature appears largely within the CD4+ memory repertoire.

Original analysis: Out-of-frame sequences were removed, leaving a few million distinct TCRbeta sequences. Only in-frame clones appear in the TCRdb table, and some are missing; sequencing was by immunoSEQ multiplex PCR. The V and J calls and clone size are taken from that table; D and trimming were inferred from the DNA. The data contain approximately 50,000 clones, around four fifths of them singletons. Comment on this clone: Its target is not known.

Single viable CD3+CD4+CD8-CD45RO+ cells were sorted as the memory CD4+ T cells. Germline CDR1 SQVTM, CDR2 ANQGSEA. The CDR3 has 13 residues. The gene calls are TRBV29-1 and TRBJ2-7, with D maybe TRBD2 (5 bases). Sample: memory CD4+ T cells from blood. The sequence derives from an adult in good health and CMV-seronegative. DNA for the CDR3: TGCAGTGTGGAGGATCAAAGCACCTACGAGCAGTACTTC. Its translation is CSVEDQSTYEQYF.